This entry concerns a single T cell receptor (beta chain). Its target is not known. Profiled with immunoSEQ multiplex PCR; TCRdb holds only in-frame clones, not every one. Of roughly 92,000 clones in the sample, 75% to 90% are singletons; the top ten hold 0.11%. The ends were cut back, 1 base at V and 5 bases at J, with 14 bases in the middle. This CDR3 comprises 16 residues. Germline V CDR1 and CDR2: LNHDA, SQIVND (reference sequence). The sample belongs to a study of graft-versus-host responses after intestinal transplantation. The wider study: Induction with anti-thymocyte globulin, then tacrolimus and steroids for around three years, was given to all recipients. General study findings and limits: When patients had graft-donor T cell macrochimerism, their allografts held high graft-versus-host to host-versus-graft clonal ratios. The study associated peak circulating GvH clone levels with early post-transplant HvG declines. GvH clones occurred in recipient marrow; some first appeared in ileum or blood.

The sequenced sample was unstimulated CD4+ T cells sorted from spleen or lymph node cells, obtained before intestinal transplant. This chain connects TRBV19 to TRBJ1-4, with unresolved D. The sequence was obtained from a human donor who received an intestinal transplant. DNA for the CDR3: TGTGCCAGTAGTATAGGCCTCGGGAGACCAAATGAAAAACTGTTTTTT. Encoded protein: CASSIGLGRPNEKLFF.